Sequencing of this T cell receptor (beta chain) was carried out in a study of blood T cell repertoires in COVID-19. Study summary: The United States, Italy and Spain provided the acute and convalescent COVID-19 samples. Sample material is recorded as cDNA or gDNA derived from T cells, B-cell-depleted T cells, or PBMCs.

Per the authors' pipeline: Estimation of nucleated cell counts was performed using reference gene primer amplification. Sequencing used immunoSEQ multiplex PCR; TCRdb keeps in-frame clones, though not all of them. V, J and clone size are those of that table, while D and trimming were read from the DNA. Seen here are approximately 280,000 clones, 75% to 90% observed once, and the top ten hold approximately 10%. This CDR3 spans 14 amino acids. CDR1 and CDR2 (germline): SQVTM, ANQGSEA. The ends were cut back, 4 bases at V and 4 bases at J, with 16 bases in the middle. The sample was peripheral blood. The TCR was taken from a woman between 65 and 79 years old with acute or convalescent COVID-19. The V and J genes are TRBV29-1 and TRBJ1-2, with D possibly matching TRBD1 (6 bases). CDR3 in DNA: TGCAGCGTTGGAGGGGGGGCATCAGTCTATGGCTACACCTTC. Amino acid sequence: CSVGGGASVYGYTF. The complete variable domain, with remaining parts taken from reference TRBV29-1 and TRBJ1-2, reads SAVISQKPSRDICQRGTSLTIQCQVDSQVTMMFWYRQQPGQSLTLIATANQGSEATYESGFVIDKFPISRPNLTFSTLTVSNMSPEDSSIYLCSVGGGASVYGYTFGSGTRLTVV.